This TCR beta chain was sequenced in a study of cytomegalovirus exposure and HLA in healthy donors. Study outcomes and limitations: An analysis that was carried out later associated 15,000 to 20,000 TCR beta sequences with HLA alleles at 0.05 false discovery rate. Sequences of the TCR beta chain were said to predict the HLA-A and HLA-B alleles of most subjects accurately. The classifier reportedly diagnosed cytomegalovirus status with high sensitivity and specificity. Later, an analysis found that common viral pathogens appeared to be linked with several of the most significant clusters.

Notes on this clone: Its specificity is unknown.

There are 15 residues in the CDR3. CDR1 is LNHDA and CDR2 is SQIVND in the germline V gene (reference sequence). Unmatched junction bases numbered 6, after V lost 4 bases and J lost 4 bases. Vbeta (60) and Jbeta (13) primers were used in the PCR. Produced via immunoSEQ multiplex PCR; TCRdb's table is partial and in-frame only. The table has about 67,000 clones, roughly 80% seen once; the top ten hold just under 3%. This sequence originates from a woman aged 30 to 39 in good health and CMV-seronegative. Sequencing was done on a sample of PBMCs. This chain joins TRBV19 and TRBJ1-5, with TRBD1 matching 8 bases. The CDR3 DNA reads as TGTGCCAGTAGTACCGACAGGGGTCGGAATCAGCCCCAGCATTTT. This codes for CASSTDRGRNQPQHF.